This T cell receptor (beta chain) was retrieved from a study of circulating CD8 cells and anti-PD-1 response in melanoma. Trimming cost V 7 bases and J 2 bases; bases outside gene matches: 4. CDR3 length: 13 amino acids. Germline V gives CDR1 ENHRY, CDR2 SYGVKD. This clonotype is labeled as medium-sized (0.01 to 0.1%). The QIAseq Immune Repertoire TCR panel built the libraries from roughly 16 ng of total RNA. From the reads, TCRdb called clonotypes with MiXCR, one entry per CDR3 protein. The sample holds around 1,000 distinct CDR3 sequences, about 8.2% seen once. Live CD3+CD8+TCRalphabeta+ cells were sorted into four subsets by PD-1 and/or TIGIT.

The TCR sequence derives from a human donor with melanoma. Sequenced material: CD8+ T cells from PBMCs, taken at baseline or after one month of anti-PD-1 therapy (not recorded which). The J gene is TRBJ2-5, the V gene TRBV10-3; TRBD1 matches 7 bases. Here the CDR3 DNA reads TGTGCCATCAAGGGGACAGAACAAGAGACCCAGTACTTC. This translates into CAIKGTEQETQYF.